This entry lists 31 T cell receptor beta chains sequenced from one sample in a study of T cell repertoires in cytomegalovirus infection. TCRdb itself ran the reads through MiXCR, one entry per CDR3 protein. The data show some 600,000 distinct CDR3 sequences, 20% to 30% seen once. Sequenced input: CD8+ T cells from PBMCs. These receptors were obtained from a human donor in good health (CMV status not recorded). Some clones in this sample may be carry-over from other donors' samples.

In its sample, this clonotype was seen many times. This chain's CDR3 is CASSFEGPLGEQYF. DNA of the CDR3: TGTGCCAGCAGCTTTGAGGGGCCACTGGGCGAGCAGTACTTC. The chain employs TRBV7-6 and TRBJ2-7, with D perhaps matching TRBD1 or TRBD2 (5 bases each). CDR3 length equals 14 residues. Germline V gene lookup returns CDR1 SGHVS and CDR2 FNYEAQ. Trimming took off 3 bases at V and 6 bases at J, with 15 bases between the two ends.

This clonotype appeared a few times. This CDR3 reads CASSPLVRLGANVLTF. CDR3 sequence (DNA): TGTGCCAGCAGCCCCTTAGTCAGGCTTGGGGCCAACGTCCTGACTTTC. The chain couples TRBV7-9 to TRBJ2-6, with D hard to call. Trimming left V 5 bases short and J 3 bases short, with 14 bases between. Looked up from germline, CDR1 is SEHNR and CDR2 is FQNEAQ (reference sequence). The CDR3 covers 16 residues.

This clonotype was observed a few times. CDR3 nucleotide sequence: TGCGCCAGCAGCCAAGAGGGGGGAGCTGAAGCTTTCTTT. Amino acid sequence: CASSQEGGAEAFF. The chain employs TRBV4-1 and TRBJ1-1; a weak D match, TRBD1 (5 bases). The V gene's germline CDR1 is MGHRA and CDR2 YSYEKL. The CDR3 runs to 13 residues. V lost 0 bases, J lost 6 bases, and 8 bases lay in between.

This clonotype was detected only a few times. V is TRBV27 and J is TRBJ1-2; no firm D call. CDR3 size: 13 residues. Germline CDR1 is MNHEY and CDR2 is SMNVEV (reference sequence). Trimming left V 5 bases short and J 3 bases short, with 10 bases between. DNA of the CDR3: TGTGCCAGCAGTGAGAAGGGCTACTATGGCTACACCTTC. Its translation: CASSEKGYYGYTF.

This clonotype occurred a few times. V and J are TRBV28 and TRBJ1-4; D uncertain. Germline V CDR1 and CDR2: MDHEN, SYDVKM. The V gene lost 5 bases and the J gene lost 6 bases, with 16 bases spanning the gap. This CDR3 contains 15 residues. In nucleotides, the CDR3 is TGTGCCAGCAGTGGGTGGAGGTACGAAGATGAAAAACTGTTTTTT. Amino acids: CASSGWRYEDEKLFF.

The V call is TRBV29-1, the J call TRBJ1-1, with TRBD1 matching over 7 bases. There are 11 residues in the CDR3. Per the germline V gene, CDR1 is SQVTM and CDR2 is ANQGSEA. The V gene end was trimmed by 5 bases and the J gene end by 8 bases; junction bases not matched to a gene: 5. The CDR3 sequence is CSVPRGVEAFF. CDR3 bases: TGCAGCGTTCCCAGGGGGGTGGAAGCTTTCTTT.

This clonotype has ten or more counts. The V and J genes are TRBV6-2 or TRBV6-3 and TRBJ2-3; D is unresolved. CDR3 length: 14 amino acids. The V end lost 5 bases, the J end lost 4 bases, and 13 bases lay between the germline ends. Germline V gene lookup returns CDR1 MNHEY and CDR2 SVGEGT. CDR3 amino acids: CASSPPSPPDTQYF. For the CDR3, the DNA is TGTGCCAGCAGTCCCCCGTCCCCTCCAGATACGCAGTATTTT.

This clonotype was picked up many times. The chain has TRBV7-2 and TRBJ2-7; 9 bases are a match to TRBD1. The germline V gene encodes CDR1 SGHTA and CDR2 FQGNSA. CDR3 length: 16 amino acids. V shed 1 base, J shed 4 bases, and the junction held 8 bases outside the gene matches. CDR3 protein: CASSLGPGGQGYEQYV. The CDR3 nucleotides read TGTGCCAGCAGCTTAGGTCCCGGGGGACAGGGATACGAGCAGTACGTC.

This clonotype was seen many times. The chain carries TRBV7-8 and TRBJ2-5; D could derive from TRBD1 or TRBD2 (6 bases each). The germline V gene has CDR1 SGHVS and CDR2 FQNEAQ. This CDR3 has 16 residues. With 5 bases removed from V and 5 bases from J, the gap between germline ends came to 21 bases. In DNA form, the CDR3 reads TGTGCCAGCAGCCTCCCAGCAGGGGAGGTTAGGGAGACCCAGTACTTC. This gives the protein CASSLPAGEVRETQYF.

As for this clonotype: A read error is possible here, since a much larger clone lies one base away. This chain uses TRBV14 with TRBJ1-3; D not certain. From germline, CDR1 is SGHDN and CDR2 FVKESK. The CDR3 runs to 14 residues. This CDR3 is CANSQDISGNTIYF. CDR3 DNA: TGTGCCAACAGCCAAGATATTTCTGGAAACACCATATATTTT. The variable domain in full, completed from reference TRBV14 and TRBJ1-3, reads EAGVTQFPSHSVIEKGQTVTLRCDPISGHDNLYWYRRVMGKEIKFLLHFVKESKQDESGMPNNRFLAERTGGTYSTLKVQPAELEDSGVYFCANSQDISGNTIYFGEGSWLTVV.

The CDR3, as DNA: TGCAGCGTTGTAGGGTCCCAAGACACCTACGAGCAGTACTTC. Protein product: CSVVGSQDTYEQYF. V is TRBV29-1 and J is TRBJ2-7; D is unclear. The CDR3 spans 14 residues. V was pared by 4 bases and J by 2 bases, with 15 bases between. CDR1 SQVTM and CDR2 ANQGSEA come from the germline V gene.

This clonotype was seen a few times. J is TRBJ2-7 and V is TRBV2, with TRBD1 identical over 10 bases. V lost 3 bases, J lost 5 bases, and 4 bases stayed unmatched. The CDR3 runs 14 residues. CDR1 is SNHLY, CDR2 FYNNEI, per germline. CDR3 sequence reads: CASSEGQGKDEQYV. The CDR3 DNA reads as TGTGCCAGCAGTGAGGGACAGGGGAAAGACGAGCAGTACGTC.

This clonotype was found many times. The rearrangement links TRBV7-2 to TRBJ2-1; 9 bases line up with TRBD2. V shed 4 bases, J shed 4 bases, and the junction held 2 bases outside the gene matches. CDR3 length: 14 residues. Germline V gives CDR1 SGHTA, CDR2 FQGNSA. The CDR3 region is CASSSLAGYNEQFF. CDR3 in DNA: TGTGCCAGCAGCTCTCTAGCGGGGTACAATGAGCAGTTCTTC.

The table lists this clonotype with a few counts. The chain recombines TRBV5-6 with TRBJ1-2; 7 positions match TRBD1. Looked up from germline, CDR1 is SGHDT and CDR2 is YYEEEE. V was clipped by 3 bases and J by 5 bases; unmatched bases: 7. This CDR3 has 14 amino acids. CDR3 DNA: TGTGCCAGCAGCTCATCCGACAGGGATTATGGCTACACCTTC. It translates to CASSSSDRDYGYTF.

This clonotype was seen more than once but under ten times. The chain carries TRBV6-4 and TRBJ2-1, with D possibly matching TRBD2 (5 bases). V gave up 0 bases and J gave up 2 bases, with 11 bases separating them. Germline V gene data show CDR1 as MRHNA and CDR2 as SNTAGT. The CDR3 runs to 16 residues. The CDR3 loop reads CASSDSDYVPYNEQFF. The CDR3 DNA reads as TGTGCCAGCAGTGACTCAGACTACGTCCCCTACAATGAGCAGTTCTTC.

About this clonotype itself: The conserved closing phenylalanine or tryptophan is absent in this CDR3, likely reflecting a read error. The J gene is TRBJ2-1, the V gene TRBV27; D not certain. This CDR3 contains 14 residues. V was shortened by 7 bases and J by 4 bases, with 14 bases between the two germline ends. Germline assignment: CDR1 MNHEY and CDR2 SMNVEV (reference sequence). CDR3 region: CASKPAKGYNEQFL. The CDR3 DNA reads TGTGCCAGCAAGCCGGCCAAAGGATACAATGAGCAGTTCCTC.

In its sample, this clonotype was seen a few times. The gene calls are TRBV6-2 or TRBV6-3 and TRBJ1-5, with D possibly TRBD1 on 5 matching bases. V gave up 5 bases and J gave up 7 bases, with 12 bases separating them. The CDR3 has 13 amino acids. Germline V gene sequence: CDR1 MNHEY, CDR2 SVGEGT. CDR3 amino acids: CASSPGGPQPQHF. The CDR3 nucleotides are TGTGCCAGCAGTCCCGGGGGTCCCCAGCCCCAGCATTTT.

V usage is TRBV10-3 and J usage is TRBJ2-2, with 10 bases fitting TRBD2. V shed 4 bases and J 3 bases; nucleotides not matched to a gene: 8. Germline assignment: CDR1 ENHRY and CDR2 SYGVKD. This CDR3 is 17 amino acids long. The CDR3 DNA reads TGTGCCATCAGTGGGCCTAGCGGGGGCCTCGACACCGGGGAGCTGTTTTTT. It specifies CAISGPSGGLDTGELFF.

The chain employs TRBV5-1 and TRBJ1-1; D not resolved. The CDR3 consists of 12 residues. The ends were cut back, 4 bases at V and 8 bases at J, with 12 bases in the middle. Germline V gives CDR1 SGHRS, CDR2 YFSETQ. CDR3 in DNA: TGCGCCAGCAGCCATACCCTCGGCGAAGCTTTCTTT. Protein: CASSHTLGEAFF.

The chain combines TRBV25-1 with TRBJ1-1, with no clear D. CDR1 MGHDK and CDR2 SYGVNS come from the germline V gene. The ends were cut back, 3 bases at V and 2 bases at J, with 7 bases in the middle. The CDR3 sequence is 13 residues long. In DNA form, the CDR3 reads TGTGCCAGCAGTGAGAAAGGAAACACTGAAGCTTTCTTT. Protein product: CASSEKGNTEAFF.

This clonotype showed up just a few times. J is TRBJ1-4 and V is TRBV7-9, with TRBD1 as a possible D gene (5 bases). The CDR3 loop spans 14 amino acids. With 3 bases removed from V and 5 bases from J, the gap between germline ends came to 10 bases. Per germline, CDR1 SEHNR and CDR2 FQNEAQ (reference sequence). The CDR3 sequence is CASSFPGGNEKLFF. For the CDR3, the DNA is TGTGCCAGCAGCTTTCCGGGGGGGAATGAAAAACTGTTTTTT.

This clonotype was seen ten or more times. The CDR3 sequence: CASSWTTNYGYTF. CDR3 coding DNA: TGTGCCAGCAGCTGGACAACTAACTATGGCTACACCTTC. This sequence joins TRBV7-2 and TRBJ1-2; possible D gene TRBD1, 5 bases. Germline loops: CDR1 SGHTA, CDR2 FQGNSA. This CDR3 spans 13 amino acids. V was clipped by 4 bases and J by 0 bases, with 6 bases between them.

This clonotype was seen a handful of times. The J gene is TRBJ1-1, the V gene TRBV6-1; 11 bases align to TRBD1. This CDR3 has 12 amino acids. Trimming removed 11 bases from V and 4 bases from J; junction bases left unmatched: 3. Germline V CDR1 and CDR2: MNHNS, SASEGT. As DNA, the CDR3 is TGTGCCGGACAGGGGGCGAGCACTGAAGCTTTCTTT. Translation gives CAGQGASTEAFF.

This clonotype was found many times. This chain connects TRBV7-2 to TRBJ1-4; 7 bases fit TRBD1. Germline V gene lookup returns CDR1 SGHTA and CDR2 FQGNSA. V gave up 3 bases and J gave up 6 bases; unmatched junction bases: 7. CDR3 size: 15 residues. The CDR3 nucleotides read TGTGCCAGCAGCTTGGCCGGGACAGCCTATGAAAAACTGTTTTTT. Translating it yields CASSLAGTAYEKLFF.

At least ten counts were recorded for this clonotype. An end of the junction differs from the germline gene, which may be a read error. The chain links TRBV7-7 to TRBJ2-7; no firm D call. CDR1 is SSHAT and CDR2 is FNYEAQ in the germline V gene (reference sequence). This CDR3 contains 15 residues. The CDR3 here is CASSPDLTRSYEQYF. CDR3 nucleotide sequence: TGTGCTAGCAGCCCCGACCTCACCAGGTCCTACGAGCAGTACTTC.

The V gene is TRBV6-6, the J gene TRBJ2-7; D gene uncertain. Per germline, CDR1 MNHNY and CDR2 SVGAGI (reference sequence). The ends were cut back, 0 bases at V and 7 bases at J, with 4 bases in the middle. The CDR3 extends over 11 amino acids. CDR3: CASSYSVEQYF. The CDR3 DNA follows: TGTGCCAGCAGTTACTCCGTAGAGCAGTACTTC.

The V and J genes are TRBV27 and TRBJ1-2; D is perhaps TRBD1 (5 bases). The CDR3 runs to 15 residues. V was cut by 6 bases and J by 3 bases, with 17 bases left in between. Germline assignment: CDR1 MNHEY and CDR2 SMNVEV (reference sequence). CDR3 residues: CASSPSGPRDYGYTF. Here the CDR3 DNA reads TGTGCCAGCAGCCCCTCGGGGCCCAGGGACTATGGCTACACCTTC.

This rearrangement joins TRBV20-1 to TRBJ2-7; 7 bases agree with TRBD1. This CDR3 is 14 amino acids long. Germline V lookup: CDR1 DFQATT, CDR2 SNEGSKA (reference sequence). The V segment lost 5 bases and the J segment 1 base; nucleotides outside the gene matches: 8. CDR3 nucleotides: TGCAGTGCTTACGGGACAGTGGTTTCCTACGAGCAGTACTTC. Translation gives CSAYGTVVSYEQYF.

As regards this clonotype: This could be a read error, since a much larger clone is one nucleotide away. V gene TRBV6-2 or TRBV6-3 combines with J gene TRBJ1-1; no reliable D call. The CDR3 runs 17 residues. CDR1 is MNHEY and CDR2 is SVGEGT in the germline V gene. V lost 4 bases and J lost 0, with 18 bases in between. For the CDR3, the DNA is TGTGCCAGCAGTTTTTCACCGGGATCTCAGATGAACACTGAAGCTTTCTTT. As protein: CASSFSPGSQMNTEAFF.

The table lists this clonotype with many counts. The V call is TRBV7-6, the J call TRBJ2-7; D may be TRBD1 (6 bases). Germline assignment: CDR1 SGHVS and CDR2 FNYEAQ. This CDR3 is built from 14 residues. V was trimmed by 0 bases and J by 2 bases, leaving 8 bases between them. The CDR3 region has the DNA TGTGCCAGCAGCTTAGCCCAGGGGCCCTACGAGCAGTACGTC. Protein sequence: CASSLAQGPYEQYV.

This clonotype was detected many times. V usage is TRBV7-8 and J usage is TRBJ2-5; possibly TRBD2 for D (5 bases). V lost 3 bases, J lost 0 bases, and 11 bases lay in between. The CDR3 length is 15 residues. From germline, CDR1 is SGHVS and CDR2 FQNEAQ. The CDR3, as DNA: TGTGCCAGCAGCTTTGGACTCCCGTACCAAGAGACCCAGTACTTC. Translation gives CASSFGLPYQETQYF.